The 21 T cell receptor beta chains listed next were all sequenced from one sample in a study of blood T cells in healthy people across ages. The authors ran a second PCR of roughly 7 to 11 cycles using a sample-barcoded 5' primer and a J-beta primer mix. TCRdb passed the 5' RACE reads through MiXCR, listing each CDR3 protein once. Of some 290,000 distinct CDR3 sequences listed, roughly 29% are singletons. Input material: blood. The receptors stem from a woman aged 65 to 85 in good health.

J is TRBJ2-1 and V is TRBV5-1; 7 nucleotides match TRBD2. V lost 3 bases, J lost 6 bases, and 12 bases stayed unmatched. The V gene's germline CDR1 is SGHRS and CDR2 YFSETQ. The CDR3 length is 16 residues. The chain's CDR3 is CASSSGHQTSSNEQFF. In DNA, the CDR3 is TGCGCCAGCAGCTCAGGGCACCAGACTAGCTCCAATGAGCAGTTCTTC.

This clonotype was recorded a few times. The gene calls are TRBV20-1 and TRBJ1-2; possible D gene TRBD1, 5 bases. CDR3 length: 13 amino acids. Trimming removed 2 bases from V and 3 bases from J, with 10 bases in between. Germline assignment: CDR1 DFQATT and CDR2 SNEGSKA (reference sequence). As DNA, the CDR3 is TGCAGTGCTAGAAGTGGGGGTGACTATGGCTACACCTTC. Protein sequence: CSARSGGDYGYTF.

The CDR3 protein is CASSPRTGEQYF. CDR3 DNA: TGTGCCAGCAGCCCCCGGACGGGGGAGCAGTACTTC. V is TRBV7-2 and J is TRBJ2-5, with D perhaps TRBD2 (6 bases). The V gene lost 5 bases and the J gene lost 11 bases, with 15 bases spanning the gap. Germline-derived CDR1 and CDR2 are SGHTA and FQGNSA. The CDR3 extends over 12 amino acids.

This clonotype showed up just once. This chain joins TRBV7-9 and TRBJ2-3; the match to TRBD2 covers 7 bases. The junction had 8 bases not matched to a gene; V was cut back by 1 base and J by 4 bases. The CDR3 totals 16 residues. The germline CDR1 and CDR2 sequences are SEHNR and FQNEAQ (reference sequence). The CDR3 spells CASSLGDRGLADTQYF. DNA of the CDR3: TGTGCCAGCAGCTTAGGGGACCGCGGACTAGCAGATACGCAGTATTTT.

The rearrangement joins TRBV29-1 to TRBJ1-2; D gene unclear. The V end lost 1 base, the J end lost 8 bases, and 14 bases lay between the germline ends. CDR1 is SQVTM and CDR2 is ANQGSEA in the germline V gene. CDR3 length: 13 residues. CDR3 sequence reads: CSVEGGGNGGYTF. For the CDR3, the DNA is TGCAGCGTTGAAGGCGGAGGGAACGGCGGCTACACCTTC.

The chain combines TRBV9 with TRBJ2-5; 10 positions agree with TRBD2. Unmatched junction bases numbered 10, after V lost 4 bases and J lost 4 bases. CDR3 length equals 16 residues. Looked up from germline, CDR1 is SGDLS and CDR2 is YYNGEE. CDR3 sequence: CASSPRLAGSGETQYF. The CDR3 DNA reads TGTGCCAGCAGCCCCAGACTAGCGGGTTCGGGAGAGACCCAGTACTTC. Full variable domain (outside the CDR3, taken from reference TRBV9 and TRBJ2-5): DSGVTQTPKHLITATGQRVTLRCSPRSGDLSVYWYQQSLDQGLQFLIQYYNGEERAKGNILERFSAQQFPDLHSELNLSSLELGDSALYFCASSPRLAGSGETQYFGPGTRLLVL.

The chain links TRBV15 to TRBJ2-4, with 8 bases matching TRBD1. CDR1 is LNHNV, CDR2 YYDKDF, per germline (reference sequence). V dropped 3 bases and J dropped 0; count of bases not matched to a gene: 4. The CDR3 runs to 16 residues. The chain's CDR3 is CATSRTGDLAKNIQYF. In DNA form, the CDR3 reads TGTGCCACCAGCAGGACAGGGGACTTAGCCAAAAACATTCAGTACTTC.

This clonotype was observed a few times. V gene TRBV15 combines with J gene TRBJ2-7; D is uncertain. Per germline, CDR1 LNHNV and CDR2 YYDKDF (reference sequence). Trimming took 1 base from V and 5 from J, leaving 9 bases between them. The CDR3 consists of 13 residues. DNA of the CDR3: TGTGCCACCAGCAGAGGCCTAGTCAACGAGCAGTACTTC. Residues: CATSRGLVNEQYF.

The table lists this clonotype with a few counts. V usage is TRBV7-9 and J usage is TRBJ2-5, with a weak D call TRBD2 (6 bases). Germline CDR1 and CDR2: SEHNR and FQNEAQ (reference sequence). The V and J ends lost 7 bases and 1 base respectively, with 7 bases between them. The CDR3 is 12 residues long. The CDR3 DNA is TGTGCCAGCACCGGGAGCCAAGAGACCCAGTACTTC. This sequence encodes CASTGSQETQYF.

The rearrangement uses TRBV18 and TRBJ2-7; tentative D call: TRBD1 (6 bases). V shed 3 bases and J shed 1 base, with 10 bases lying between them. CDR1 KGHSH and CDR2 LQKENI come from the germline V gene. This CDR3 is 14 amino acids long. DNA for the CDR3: TGTGCCAGCTCACCTCTGGACAGTTCCTACGAGCAGTACTTC. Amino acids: CASSPLDSSYEQYF.

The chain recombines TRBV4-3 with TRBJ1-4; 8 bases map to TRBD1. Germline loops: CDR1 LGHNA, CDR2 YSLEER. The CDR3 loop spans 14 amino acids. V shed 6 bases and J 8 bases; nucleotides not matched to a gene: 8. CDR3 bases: TGCGCCAGCAGAGACGACAGGGGAGGGGAAAAACTGTTTTTT. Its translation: CASRDDRGGEKLFF.

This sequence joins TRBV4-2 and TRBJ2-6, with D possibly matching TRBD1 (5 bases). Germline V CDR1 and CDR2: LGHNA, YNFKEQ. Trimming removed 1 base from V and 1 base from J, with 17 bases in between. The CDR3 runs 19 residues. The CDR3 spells CASSQVGLAGISGANVLTF. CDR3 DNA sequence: TGTGCCAGCAGCCAAGTCGGTCTCGCAGGGATATCTGGGGCCAACGTCCTGACTTTC.

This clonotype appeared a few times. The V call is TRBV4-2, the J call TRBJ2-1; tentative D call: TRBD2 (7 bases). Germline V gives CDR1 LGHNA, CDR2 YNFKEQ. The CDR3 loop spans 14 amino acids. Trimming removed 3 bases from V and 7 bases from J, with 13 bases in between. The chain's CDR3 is CASSQGEGGNEQFF. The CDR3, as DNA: TGTGCCAGCAGCCAGGGGGAGGGGGGGAATGAGCAGTTCTTC.

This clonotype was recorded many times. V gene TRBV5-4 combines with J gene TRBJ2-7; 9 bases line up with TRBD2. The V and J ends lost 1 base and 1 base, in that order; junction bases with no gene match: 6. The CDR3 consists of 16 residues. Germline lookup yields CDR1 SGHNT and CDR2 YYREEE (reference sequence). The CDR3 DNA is TGTGCCAGCAGCTTGCGGGGCGGGAGGGCGTCCTACGAGCAGTACTTC. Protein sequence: CASSLRGGRASYEQYF.

The CDR3 spells CASSLVGLAVNEQFF. The CDR3 DNA is TGTGCCAGCAGTTTAGTGGGACTAGCGGTTAATGAGCAGTTCTTC. The rearrangement links TRBV27 to TRBJ2-5, with 11 bases lining up with TRBD2. The end of the DNA fits TRBJ2-1 better, so the J call may be wrong. The V gene's germline CDR1 is MNHEY and CDR2 SMNVEV (reference sequence). The CDR3 has 15 residues.

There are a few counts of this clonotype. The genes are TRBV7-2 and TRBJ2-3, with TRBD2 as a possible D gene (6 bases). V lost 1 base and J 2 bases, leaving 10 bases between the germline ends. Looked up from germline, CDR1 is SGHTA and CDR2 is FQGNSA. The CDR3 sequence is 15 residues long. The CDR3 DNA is TGTGCCAGCAGCTTAGGCGGGAAACCCACAGATACGCAGTATTTT. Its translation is CASSLGGKPTDTQYF. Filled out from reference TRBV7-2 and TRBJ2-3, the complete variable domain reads GAGVSQSPSNKVTEKGKDVELRCDPISGHTALYWYRQSLGQGLEFLIYFQGNSAPDKSGLPSDRFSAERTGGSVSTLTIQRTQQEDSAVYLCASSLGGKPTDTQYFGPGTRLTVL.

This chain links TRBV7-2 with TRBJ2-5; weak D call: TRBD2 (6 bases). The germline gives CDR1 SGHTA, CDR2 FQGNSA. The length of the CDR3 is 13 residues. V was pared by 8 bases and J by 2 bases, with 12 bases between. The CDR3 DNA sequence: TGTGCCAGCCGCCGGGACTTGCAAGAGACCCAGTACTTC. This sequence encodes CASRRDLQETQYF.

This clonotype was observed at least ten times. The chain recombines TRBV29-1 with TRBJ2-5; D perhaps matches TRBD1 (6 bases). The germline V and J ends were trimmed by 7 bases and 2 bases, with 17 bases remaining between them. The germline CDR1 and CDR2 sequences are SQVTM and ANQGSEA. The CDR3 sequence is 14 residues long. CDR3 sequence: CSAAGQTRQETQYF. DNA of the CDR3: TGCAGCGCCGCCGGACAGACTCGACAAGAGACCCAGTACTTC.

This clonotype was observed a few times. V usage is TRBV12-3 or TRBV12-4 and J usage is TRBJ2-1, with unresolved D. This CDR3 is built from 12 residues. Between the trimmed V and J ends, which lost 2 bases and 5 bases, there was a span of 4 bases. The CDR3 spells CASSLFHNEQFF. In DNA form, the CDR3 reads TGTGCCAGCAGTTTATTCCACAATGAGCAGTTCTTC.

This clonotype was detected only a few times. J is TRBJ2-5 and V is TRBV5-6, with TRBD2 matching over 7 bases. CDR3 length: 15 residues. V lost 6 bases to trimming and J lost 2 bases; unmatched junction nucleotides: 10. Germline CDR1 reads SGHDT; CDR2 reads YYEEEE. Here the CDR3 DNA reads TGTGCCAGCATGGGTTGGCGGGAGAGGCAAGAGACCCAGTACTTC. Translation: CASMGWRERQETQYF.

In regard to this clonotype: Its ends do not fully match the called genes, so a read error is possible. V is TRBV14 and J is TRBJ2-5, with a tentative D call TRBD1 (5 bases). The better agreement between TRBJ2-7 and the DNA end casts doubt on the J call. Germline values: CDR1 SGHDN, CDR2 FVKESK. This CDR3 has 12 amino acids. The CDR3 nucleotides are TGTGCTAGCAGCCCACCTAGGGGCGAGCAGTACTTC. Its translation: CASSPPRGEQYF.